Each of the 27 T cell receptor beta chains below was sequenced from the same sample in a study of control samples from healthy donors and cancer patients (dated by TCRdb to about 2020). The method was the immunoSEQ multiplex PCR assay. In TCRdb, the immuneACCESS table is reduced to in-frame sequences with V and J assigned. These tables do not hold every clone; where another copy was compared, an unresolved V gene accounts for under half, and the others remain unexplained. The sample has under 80,000 clones on record, over 75% of them singletons. The ten largest make up roughly 28% of the sample. The sample taken for sequencing was blood. Source of these receptors: a man aged 45-65 years in good health.

This chain uses TRBV19 with TRBJ1-1; D ambiguous. The germline gives CDR1 LNHDA, CDR2 SQIVND (reference sequence). Deletions cut 3 bases from V and 0 bases from J, with 20 bases between. The CDR3 sequence is 18 residues long. The DNA for the CDR3 is TGTGCCAGTAGTATCCCCGGGTCCAGAGGGATCATGAACACTGAAGCTTTCTTT. It is translated as CASSIPGSRGIMNTEAFF.

The chain links TRBV15 to TRBJ1-5, with D tentatively TRBD1 (5 bases). Germline CDR1 reads LNHNV; CDR2 reads YYDKDF (reference sequence). V shed 0 bases and J shed 1 base, with 10 bases lying between them. CDR3 length equals 16 residues. The CDR3 coding sequence is TGTGCCACCAGCAGAGATTCATGGGGGAGCAATCAGCCCCAGCATTTT. It yields the protein CATSRDSWGSNQPQHF. Full variable domain (rest looked up from reference TRBV15 and TRBJ1-5): DAMVIQNPRYQVTQFGKPVTLSCSQTLNHNVMYWYQQKSSQAPKLLFHYYDKDFNNEADTPDNFQSRRPNTSFCFLDIRSPGLGDTAMYLCATSRDSWGSNQPQHFGDGTRLSIL.

The V call is TRBV4-2, the J call TRBJ1-1; D gene unclear. The germline gives CDR1 LGHNA, CDR2 YNFKEQ. This CDR3 spans 12 amino acids. The V end lost 1 base, the J end lost 7 bases, and 7 bases lay between the germline ends. The DNA of the CDR3 is TGTGCCAGCAGCCAAGGTGGAGGTGAAGCTTTCTTT. Protein: CASSQGGGEAFF.

The rearrangement uses TRBV7-8 and TRBJ2-1, with 11 nucleotides matching TRBD2. J was trimmed by 2 bases and V by 5 bases; bases with no gene match: 8. Germline V gives CDR1 SGHVS, CDR2 FQNEAQ. The CDR3 consists of 17 residues. In nucleotides, the CDR3 is TGTGCCAGCAGCCTATTACTAGCGGGAGTAACCTACAATGAGCAGTTCTTC. This codes for CASSLLLAGVTYNEQFF.

This clone was counted a few times. The rearrangement links TRBV6-5 to TRBJ2-2, with 7 positions matching TRBD2. After removal of 2 bases from V and 4 bases from J, the junction contained 4 bases not matched to a gene. This CDR3 contains 15 residues. Germline CDR1 is MNHEY and CDR2 is SVGAGI. The CDR3 DNA is TGTGCCAGCAGTTACCGGGGGGAGGGCACCGGGGAGCTGTTTTTT. Encoded protein: CASSYRGEGTGELFF.

The chain uses TRBV19 and TRBJ2-2, with D tentatively TRBD2 (5 bases). V lost 2 bases, J lost 4 bases, and 11 bases lay in between. This CDR3 has 15 amino acids. From germline, CDR1 is LNHDA and CDR2 SQIVND (reference sequence). CDR3 sequence reads: CASSIRERSTGELFF. The CDR3 DNA sequence: TGTGCCAGTAGTATAAGAGAGCGGAGCACCGGGGAGCTGTTTTTT.

Points on this clone: The junction departs from germline at one end; a sequencing error may be responsible. J is TRBJ1-2 and V is TRBV27, with D maybe TRBD1 (5 bases). The CDR3 length is 12 residues. Germline V gene data show CDR1 as MNHEY and CDR2 as SMNVEV (reference sequence). Written as DNA, the CDR3 is TGTGTCAGCAGGGACGCCCGGGGCGGCTACACCTTC. Translated: CVSRDARGGYTF.

The genes are TRBV24-1 and TRBJ1-2; D perhaps matches TRBD1 (5 bases). The germline V gene encodes CDR1 KGHDR and CDR2 SFDVKD. The length of the CDR3 is 14 residues. Trimming pared 4 bases from V and 5 bases from J, leaving 13 bases between. CDR3 region: CATSEGGGDYGYTF. CDR3 in DNA: TGTGCCACCAGTGAAGGTGGGGGAGATTATGGCTACACCTTC.

The chain is built from TRBV6-4 and TRBJ1-6, with TRBD1 matching 7 bases. The CDR3 spans 14 residues. Germline assignment: CDR1 MRHNA and CDR2 SNTAGT. The ends lost 2 bases at V and 7 bases at J; junction bases unmatched: 2. CDR3 loop: CASSDGTENSPLHF. Written as DNA, the CDR3 is TGTGCCAGCAGTGACGGGACAGAGAATTCACCCCTCCACTTT.

The chain couples TRBV5-6 to TRBJ2-5; perhaps TRBD1 as D (6 bases). Per the germline V gene, CDR1 is SGHDT and CDR2 is YYEEEE. CDR3 size: 17 residues. Between the trimmed V and J ends, which lost 2 bases and 1 base, there was a span of 18 bases. CDR3 sequence reads: CASSFPSSLTGQETQYF. CDR3 sequence (DNA): TGTGCCAGCAGCTTCCCCTCTTCGTTGACAGGCCAAGAGACCCAGTACTTC. Full variable domain (remainder filled in from reference TRBV5-6 and TRBJ2-5): DAGVTQSPTHLIKTRGQQVTLRCSPKSGHDTVSWYQQALGQGPQFIFQYYEEEERQRGNFPDRFSGHQFPNYSSELNVNALLLGDSALYLCASSFPSSLTGQETQYFGPGTRLLVL.

The chain couples TRBV25-1 to TRBJ2-7; 9 bases align to TRBD1. With 2 bases clipped from V and 4 bases from J, the junction kept 9 bases outside the gene matches. The germline V gene encodes CDR1 MGHDK and CDR2 SYGVNS. CDR3 size: 16 residues. The CDR3 loop reads CASSEPTDRGFYEQYF. The CDR3 region has the DNA TGTGCCAGCAGTGAACCAACGGACAGGGGATTTTACGAGCAGTACTTC.

This clone was seen just once. V and J are TRBV4-1 and TRBJ2-5, with D possibly TRBD2 on 5 matching bases. The CDR3 length is 16 residues. Germline values: CDR1 MGHRA, CDR2 YSYEKL. Trimming left V 1 base short and J 5 bases short, with 17 bases between. The CDR3 nucleotides read TGCGCCAGCAGCCAAGTAGCGACCAGCTTAGGGGAGACCCAGTACTTC. Residues: CASSQVATSLGETQYF.

This chain uses TRBV4-1 with TRBJ1-4, with unresolved D. The CDR3 sequence is 13 residues long. CDR1 and CDR2 from the germline V gene are MGHRA and YSYEKL. V was shortened by 0 bases and J by 8 bases, with 7 bases between the two germline ends. This CDR3 reads CASSQEHGEKLFF. The CDR3 bases are TGCGCCAGCAGCCAAGAACATGGGGAAAAACTGTTTTTT.

The V call is TRBV6-6, the J call TRBJ2-2; TRBD2 aligns across 7 bases. The CDR3 contains 17 residues. Germline loops: CDR1 MNHNY, CDR2 SVGAGI (reference sequence). V lost 5 bases and J lost 6; bases outside the gene matches: 15. The CDR3 spells CASSLGPTSVTAGELFF. CDR3 bases: TGTGCCAGCAGTCTCGGGCCTACTAGCGTAACCGCCGGGGAGCTGTTTTTT.

The chain combines TRBV24-1 with TRBJ2-7; 7 bases are shared with TRBD2. This CDR3 is 15 amino acids long. CDR1 is KGHDR, CDR2 SFDVKD, per germline. After removal of 7 bases from V and 0 bases from J, the junction contained 8 bases not matched to a gene. The CDR3 sequence is CATSDQASGSYEQYF. The CDR3 DNA reads TGTGCCACCAGCGACCAGGCTAGCGGCTCCTACGAGCAGTACTTC.

This rearrangement joins TRBV12-3 or TRBV12-4 to TRBJ1-1, with D maybe TRBD1 (5 bases). This CDR3 spans 12 amino acids. The germline V and J ends were trimmed by 5 bases and 3 bases, with 7 bases remaining between them. In nucleotides, the CDR3 is TGTGCCAGCAGTGGGGGGGACACTGAAGCTTTCTTT. This sequence encodes CASSGGDTEAFF.

The gene calls are TRBV12-3 or TRBV12-4 and TRBJ2-2; D might be TRBD1 or TRBD2, each matching 6 bases. CDR3 size: 13 residues. Trimming took 7 bases from V and 6 from J, leaving 12 bases between them. The CDR3 bases are TGTGCCAGCATCATAGGGGGGTCCGGGGAGCTGTTTTTT. It specifies CASIIGGSGELFF.

The chain employs TRBV12-3 or TRBV12-4 and TRBJ1-2, with TRBD1 as a possible D gene (6 bases). The CDR3 has 12 amino acids. V gave up 4 bases and J gave up 8 bases, with 11 bases separating them. CDR3 nucleotide sequence: TGTGCCAGCAGTTATAACAGGGACGGCTACACCTTC. Translation gives CASSYNRDGYTF.

This clone was seen just once. Here the CDR3 reads CASSLIGVNTQYF. CDR3 DNA sequence: TGTGCCAGCAGCCTTATCGGGGTGAATACGCAGTATTTT. The chain combines TRBV4-2 with TRBJ2-3; perhaps TRBD2 as D (5 bases). CDR1 is LGHNA, CDR2 YNFKEQ, per germline. The CDR3 is made up of 13 amino acids. Trimming removed 4 bases from V and 7 bases from J, with 12 bases in between.

V is TRBV7-2 and J is TRBJ2-5; the match to TRBD2 covers 7 bases. The CDR3 loop spans 15 amino acids. Germline CDR1 and CDR2: SGHTA and FQGNSA. J gave up 4 bases and V 1 base, and 6 bases lay outside the gene matches. The CDR3 reads CASSLGGRGSETQYF. CDR3 in DNA: TGTGCCAGCAGCTTAGGGGGGAGGGGTTCAGAGACCCAGTACTTC.

This chain joins TRBV5-6 and TRBJ2-2, with D perhaps TRBD2 (5 bases). Germline V lookup: CDR1 SGHDT, CDR2 YYEEEE. This CDR3 contains 16 residues. V dropped 0 bases and J dropped 0 bases, with 9 bases sitting between them. Written as DNA, the CDR3 is TGTGCCAGCAGCTTGGGAGCGGCCCCGAACACCGGGGAGCTGTTTTTT. It is translated as CASSLGAAPNTGELFF.

This clone was counted a single time. The chain combines TRBV27 with TRBJ2-5, with 7 positions matching TRBD1. From germline, CDR1 is MNHEY and CDR2 SMNVEV (reference sequence). V lost 0 bases to trimming and J lost 2 bases; unmatched junction nucleotides: 3. The CDR3 contains 15 residues. The CDR3 nucleotides read TGTGCCAGCAGTTTATCGAGCAGGGGGCAAGAGACCCAGTACTTC. Translating it yields CASSLSSRGQETQYF.

The rearrangement links TRBV5-1 to TRBJ2-3; TRBD1 agrees at 8 bases. This CDR3 has 16 amino acids. V was clipped by 4 bases and J by 3 bases; unmatched bases: 10. Germline lookup yields CDR1 SGHRS and CDR2 YFSETQ. The CDR3, as DNA: TGCGCCAGCAGCATCCCACAGGGGGTAGGGACAGATACGCAGTATTTT. Protein sequence: CASSIPQGVGTDTQYF.

The chain uses TRBV6-1 and TRBJ2-3, with 9 bases lining up with TRBD1. CDR3 length: 15 amino acids. The ends lost 3 bases at V and 6 bases at J; junction bases unmatched: 7. The germline V gene encodes CDR1 MNHNS and CDR2 SASEGT. CDR3 sequence (DNA): TGTGCCAGCAGTGACCGGGACAGGGATGCGGATACGCAGTATTTT. Its protein product is CASSDRDRDADTQYF.

The chain carries TRBV5-4 and TRBJ2-2; a weak D match, TRBD2 (6 bases). The CDR3 has 16 residues. The V and J ends lost 4 bases and 5 bases respectively, with 18 bases between them. Germline CDR1 and CDR2: SGHNT and YYREEE (reference sequence). The CDR3 is CASSPREAGQTGELFF. In DNA form, the CDR3 reads TGTGCCAGCAGCCCCAGGGAAGCGGGCCAGACCGGGGAGCTGTTTTTT.

The V call is TRBV5-6, the J call TRBJ2-1; the D is unclear. Deletions cut 4 bases from V and 4 bases from J, with 9 bases between. Germline V gene lookup returns CDR1 SGHDT and CDR2 YYEEEE. This CDR3 is 13 amino acids long. This CDR3 is CASSGPLYNEQFF. CDR3 nucleotide sequence: TGTGCCAGCAGCGGACCCCTATACAATGAGCAGTTCTTC.

This chain connects TRBV7-2 to TRBJ1-2, with a tentative D call TRBD1 (6 bases). Per germline, CDR1 SGHTA and CDR2 FQGNSA. This CDR3 comprises 13 residues. The ends were cut back, 4 bases at V and 8 bases at J, with 14 bases in the middle. DNA of the CDR3: TGTGCCAGCAGCTCGTACAGGGATGGAGGCTACACCTTC. Residues: CASSSYRDGGYTF.